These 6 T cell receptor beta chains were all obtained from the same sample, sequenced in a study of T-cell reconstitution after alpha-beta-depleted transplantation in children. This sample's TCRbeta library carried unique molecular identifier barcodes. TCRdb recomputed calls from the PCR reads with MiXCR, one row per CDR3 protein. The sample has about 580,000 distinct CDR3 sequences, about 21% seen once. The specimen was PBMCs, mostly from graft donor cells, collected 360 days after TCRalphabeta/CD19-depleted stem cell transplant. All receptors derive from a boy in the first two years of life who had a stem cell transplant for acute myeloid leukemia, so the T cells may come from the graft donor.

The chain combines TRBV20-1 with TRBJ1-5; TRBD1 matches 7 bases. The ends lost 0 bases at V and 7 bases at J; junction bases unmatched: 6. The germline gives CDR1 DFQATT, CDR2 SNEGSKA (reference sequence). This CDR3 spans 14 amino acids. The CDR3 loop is CSARDAGGNQPQHF. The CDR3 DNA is TGCAGTGCTAGAGACGCAGGGGGAAACCAGCCCCAGCATTTT.

CDR3 nucleotide sequence: TGTGCCAGTAAACGGATAGCGGGGAAAGATTCCACAGATACGCAGTATTTT. It codes for CASKRIAGKDSTDTQYF. This chain joins TRBV4-2 and TRBJ2-3, with 8 bases lining up with TRBD2. The V segment lost 9 bases and the J segment 2 bases; nucleotides outside the gene matches: 16. In germline, CDR1 is LGHNA, CDR2 YNFKEQ. The CDR3 has 17 residues.

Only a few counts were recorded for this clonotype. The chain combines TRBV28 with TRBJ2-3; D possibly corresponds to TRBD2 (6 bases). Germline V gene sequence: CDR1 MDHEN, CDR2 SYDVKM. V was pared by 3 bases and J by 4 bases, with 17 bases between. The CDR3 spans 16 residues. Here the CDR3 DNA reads TGTGCCAGCAGTTTGGGGCCCCCAACGGGGGCAGATACGCAGTATTTT. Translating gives CASSLGPPTGADTQYF.

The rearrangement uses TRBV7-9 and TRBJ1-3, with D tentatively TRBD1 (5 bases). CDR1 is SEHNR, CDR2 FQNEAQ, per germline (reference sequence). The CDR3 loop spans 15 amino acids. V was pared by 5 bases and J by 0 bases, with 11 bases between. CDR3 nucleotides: TGTGCCAGCAGCCGGGACTCCTACTCTGGAAACACCATATATTTT. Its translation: CASSRDSYSGNTIYF.

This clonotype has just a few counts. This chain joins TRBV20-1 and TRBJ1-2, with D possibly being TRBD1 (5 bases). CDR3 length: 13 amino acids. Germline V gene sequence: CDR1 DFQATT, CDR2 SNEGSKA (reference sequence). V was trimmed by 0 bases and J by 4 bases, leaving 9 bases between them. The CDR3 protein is CSARDQRGYGYTF. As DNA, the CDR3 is TGCAGTGCTAGAGATCAAAGGGGCTATGGCTACACCTTC.

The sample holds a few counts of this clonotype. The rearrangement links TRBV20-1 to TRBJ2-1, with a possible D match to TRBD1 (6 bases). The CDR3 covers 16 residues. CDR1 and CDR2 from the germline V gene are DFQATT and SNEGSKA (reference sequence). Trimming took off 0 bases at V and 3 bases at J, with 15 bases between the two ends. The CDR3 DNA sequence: TGCAGTGCTAGAGAGCCTACAGGGAACTACTACAATGAGCAGTTCTTC. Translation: CSAREPTGNYYNEQFF.